A single sample gave rise to the 26 T cell receptor beta chains below, sequenced in a study of OX40 agonist ivuxolimab in advanced cancers. Clones were read by immunoSEQ multiplex PCR, and TCRdb kept only the in-frame ones, dropping some. The sample has 45,000 to 50,000 clones, around 88% seen once. This material consisted of CD4+ or CD8+ T cells sorted from blood, taken in a trial of the OX40 agonist ivuxolimab. These receptor sequences come from an adult with an advanced solid tumor such as melanoma, head and neck, liver or kidney cancer.

This clone was observed a single time. This chain joins TRBV29-1 and TRBJ2-5; 10 bases agree with TRBD1. Trimming at V came to 5 bases and at J to 5 bases, leaving 2 bases not matched to a gene. CDR3 size: 12 residues. CDR1 and CDR2 from the germline V gene are SQVTM and ANQGSEA. The DNA for the CDR3 is TGCAGCGTTCGGACAGGGGGGGAGACCCAGTACTTC. Its protein product is CSVRTGGETQYF.

V usage is TRBV5-4 and J usage is TRBJ2-7, with a tentative D call TRBD2 (6 bases). Germline CDR1 is SGHNT and CDR2 is YYREEE (reference sequence). This CDR3 region has 12 residues. The V end lost 5 bases, the J end lost 4 bases, and 10 bases lay between the germline ends. CDR3 amino acids: CASSRDSYEQYF. In DNA, the CDR3 is TGTGCCAGCAGTCGGGACTCTTACGAGCAGTACTTC.

The rearrangement links TRBV10-1 to TRBJ2-2, with 8 bases that match TRBD1. This CDR3 has 15 amino acids. CDR1 and CDR2 (germline): WNHNN, SYGVQD (reference sequence). The V segment lost 4 bases and the J segment 0 bases; nucleotides outside the gene matches: 1. CDR3 protein: CASSVQGANTGELFF. The CDR3 DNA is TGCGCCAGCAGTGTACAGGGGGCGAACACCGGGGAGCTGTTTTTT.

The V and J genes are TRBV7-3 and TRBJ2-3; tentatively, D is TRBD2 (6 bases). Trimming took 2 bases from V and 4 from J, leaving 10 bases between them. CDR3 size: 14 residues. Germline CDR1 reads SGHTA; CDR2 reads FQGTGA. The CDR3 loop reads CASSLELAADTQYF. CDR3 in DNA: TGTGCCAGCAGCTTAGAACTAGCCGCAGATACGCAGTATTTT.

This clone turned up a few times. V usage is TRBV5-4 and J usage is TRBJ1-4; D is perhaps TRBD1 (5 bases). This CDR3 spans 14 amino acids. From germline, CDR1 is SGHNT and CDR2 YYREEE (reference sequence). The V gene lost 2 bases and the J gene lost 5 bases, with 10 bases spanning the gap. This chain's CDR3 is CASSFEGRNEKLFF. The CDR3 DNA follows: TGTGCCAGCAGCTTCGAGGGGAGAAATGAAAAACTGTTTTTT.

This chain joins TRBV15 and TRBJ2-1; the D gene is possibly TRBD2 (5 bases). V was trimmed by 1 base and J by 4 bases, leaving 11 bases between them. Germline V gene lookup returns CDR1 LNHNV and CDR2 YYDKDF (reference sequence). The CDR3 sequence is 15 residues long. DNA for the CDR3: TGTGCCACCAGCAGAGGGGCTAGCAGATACAATGAGCAGTTCTTC. This encodes CATSRGASRYNEQFF. The entire variable domain, with the rest obtained from reference TRBV15 and TRBJ2-1, is as follows: DAMVIQNPRYQVTQFGKPVTLSCSQTLNHNVMYWYQQKSSQAPKLLFHYYDKDFNNEADTPDNFQSRRPNTSFCFLDIRSPGLGDTAMYLCATSRGASRYNEQFFGPGTRLTVL.

The chain carries TRBV6-5 and TRBJ1-1, with TRBD1 matching 7 bases. This CDR3 is built from 14 residues. Per germline, CDR1 MNHEY and CDR2 SVGAGI. J gave up 3 bases and V 8 bases, and 9 bases lay outside the gene matches. The CDR3 sequence is CASRNTGAYTEAFF. DNA for the CDR3: TGTGCCAGCCGAAATACAGGGGCCTACACTGAAGCTTTCTTT.

V and J are TRBV5-1 and TRBJ2-1; maybe TRBD2 (5 bases). CDR1 is SGHRS, CDR2 YFSETQ, per germline. V gave up 4 bases and J gave up 7 bases, with 15 bases separating them. This CDR3 is built from 14 residues. CDR3: CASSARAGVNEQFF. CDR3 nucleotide sequence: TGCGCCAGCAGCGCGAGGGCAGGCGTGAATGAGCAGTTCTTC.

CDR3 coding DNA: TGTGCCAGCAGCTTGTCCTCGTACGAGCAGTACTTC. Its translation: CASSLSSYEQYF. V and J are TRBV5-2 and TRBJ2-7; the D call of TRBD2 is as the table states it, not checked on the DNA. TRBV5-2 is assigned pseudogene status. This CDR3 contains 12 residues.

The gene calls are TRBV6-1 and TRBJ1-5; D is uncertain. Deletions cut 2 bases from V and 5 bases from J, with 7 bases between. The CDR3 extends over 13 amino acids. Germline values: CDR1 MNHNS, CDR2 SASEGT. CDR3 sequence (DNA): TGTGCCAGCAGTGAAAGGGTAGATCAGCCCCAGCATTTT. Protein: CASSERVDQPQHF.

This chain uses TRBV7-7 with TRBJ2-5; D is uncertain. The CDR3 is 13 residues long. Trimming pared 2 bases from V and 3 bases from J, leaving 7 bases between. Looked up from germline, CDR1 is SSHAT and CDR2 is FNYEAQ (reference sequence). This CDR3 is CASSLSPKETQYF. CDR3 nucleotide sequence: TGTGCCAGCAGCTTATCCCCGAAAGAGACCCAGTACTTC.

V gene TRBV30 combines with J gene TRBJ2-7; D perhaps matches TRBD2 (6 bases). Germline V gene lookup returns CDR1 GTSNPN and CDR2 SVGIG (reference sequence). This CDR3 region has 15 residues. V was pared by 8 bases and J by 2 bases, with 22 bases between. The CDR3 DNA reads as TGTGCCGGGATCTCCACCCGGGACTTAACCTACGAGCAGTACTTC. It specifies CAGISTRDLTYEQYF.

This clone came up once. This sequence joins TRBV4-1 and TRBJ2-5; 9 nucleotides align to TRBD2. The CDR3 has 19 residues. After removal of 0 bases from V and 3 bases from J, the junction contained 14 bases not matched to a gene. The germline CDR1 and CDR2 sequences are MGHRA and YSYEKL. DNA of the CDR3: TGCGCCAGCAGCCAAGATTGGCGGGAGGGCGGCCTTAAAAAAGAGACCCAGTACTTC. This sequence encodes CASSQDWREGGLKKETQYF.

CDR3 DNA sequence: TGTGCCAGCAGCACCAACATGAGAAACAATGAGCAGTTCTTC. It encodes CASSTNMRNNEQFF. The chain combines TRBV9 with TRBJ2-1; D remains ambiguous. In germline, CDR1 is SGDLS, CDR2 YYNGEE. The CDR3 is made up of 14 amino acids. With 4 bases removed from V and 5 bases from J, the gap between germline ends came to 13 bases. Full variable domain (outside the CDR3, taken from reference TRBV9 and TRBJ2-1): DSGVTQTPKHLITATGQRVTLRCSPRSGDLSVYWYQQSLDQGLQFLIQYYNGEERAKGNILERFSAQQFPDLHSELNLSSLELGDSALYFCASSTNMRNNEQFFGPGTRLTVL.

This rearrangement joins TRBV7-9 to TRBJ1-4, with D possibly being TRBD1 (5 bases). Trimming pared 5 bases from V and 0 bases from J, leaving 19 bases between. Germline assignment: CDR1 SEHNR and CDR2 FQNEAQ (reference sequence). CDR3 length: 18 amino acids. The CDR3 protein is CASSPSDISDATNEKLFF. CDR3 nucleotides: TGTGCCAGCAGCCCCTCGGACATCTCAGATGCAACTAATGAAAAACTGTTTTTT.

This chain connects TRBV10-1 to TRBJ2-7; D is perhaps TRBD1 or TRBD2 (5 bases each). The germline V gene encodes CDR1 WNHNN and CDR2 SYGVQD (reference sequence). Trimming stripped 0 bases from V and 4 bases from J, with 16 bases between. This CDR3 contains 16 residues. CDR3 residues: CASSESRSPGRYEQYF. CDR3 DNA sequence: TGCGCCAGCAGTGAGTCGAGGTCGCCGGGACGGTACGAGCAGTACTTC.

CDR3 protein: CSAAPGQGAYNEQFF. CDR3 in DNA: TGCAGCGCTGCCCCGGGACAGGGAGCATACAATGAGCAGTTCTTC. The chain joins TRBV29-1 to TRBJ2-1; 9 bases are a match to TRBD1. Germline values: CDR1 SQVTM, CDR2 ANQGSEA. V trimming: 7 bases; J trimming: 4 bases; junction bases outside the gene matches: 11. This CDR3 spans 15 amino acids.

V is TRBV2 and J is TRBJ1-3; maybe TRBD1 (5 bases). Germline V lookup: CDR1 SNHLY, CDR2 FYNNEI. This CDR3 spans 15 amino acids. V was trimmed by 7 bases and J by 3 bases, leaving 16 bases between them. CDR3 sequence: CASMIWGGGGNTIYF. CDR3 bases: TGTGCCAGCATGATTTGGGGGGGAGGTGGAAACACCATATATTTT.

This clone was counted once. The chain employs TRBV9 and TRBJ2-5, with D perhaps TRBD2 (6 bases). This CDR3 has 13 residues. Germline CDR1 SGDLS, CDR2 YYNGEE. V shed 5 bases and J shed 4 bases, with 12 bases lying between them. The CDR3 sequence: CASSLGGGETQYF. DNA of the CDR3: TGTGCCAGCAGTTTGGGGGGAGGAGAGACCCAGTACTTC.

The rearrangement links TRBV30 to TRBJ1-1; D may be TRBD1 (6 bases). The CDR3 is 15 residues long. Germline loops: CDR1 GTSNPN, CDR2 SVGIG (reference sequence). The V end was cut by 0 bases, the J end by 8 bases, with 19 bases between. CDR3 sequence (DNA): TGTGCCTGGAGTGTACAAACAGGGCTTTCCTTCGAAGCTTTCTTT. The encoded protein is CAWSVQTGLSFEAFF. Filled out from reference TRBV30 and TRBJ1-1, the complete variable domain reads SQTIHQWPATLVQPVGSPLSLECTVEGTSNPNLYWYRQAAGRGLQLLFYSVGIGQISSEVPQNLSASRPQDRQFILSSKKLLLSDSGFYLCAWSVQTGLSFEAFFGQGTRLTVV.

The chain links TRBV4-1 to TRBJ1-2; no clear D. The CDR3 has 12 amino acids. V was clipped by 6 bases and J by 1 base, with 6 bases between them. Germline V gives CDR1 MGHRA, CDR2 YSYEKL. CDR3: CASRTHNYGYTF. Here the CDR3 DNA reads TGCGCCAGCAGAACACATAACTATGGCTACACCTTC.

The rearrangement links TRBV19 to TRBJ2-7; no clear D gene. Deletions cut 5 bases from V and 0 bases from J, with 14 bases between. CDR1 LNHDA and CDR2 SQIVND come from the germline V gene (reference sequence). The CDR3 has 15 amino acids. Written as DNA, the CDR3 is TGTGCCAGTAGTGCCGTGGGGTTAGCCTCCTACGAGCAGTACTTC. The encoded protein is CASSAVGLASYEQYF.

J is TRBJ2-3 and V is TRBV11-2; unclear D gene. Between the trimmed V and J ends, which lost 6 bases and 6 bases, there was a span of 10 bases. CDR3 length equals 12 residues. Germline V lookup: CDR1 SGHAT, CDR2 FQNNGV. CDR3 residues: CASRNTGDTQYF. The CDR3 DNA sequence: TGTGCCAGCAGGAATACCGGGGATACGCAGTATTTT.

J is TRBJ1-6 and V is TRBV7-3; D is perhaps TRBD1 (6 bases). The germline gives CDR1 SGHTA, CDR2 FQGTGA. CDR3 length: 15 amino acids. Deletions cut 4 bases from V and 8 bases from J, with 15 bases between. The CDR3, as DNA: TGTGCCAGCAGCTACCAAGGGGGACCGGATTCACCCCTCCACTTT. Translating gives CASSYQGGPDSPLHF.

This clone was counted a single time. The rearrangement joins TRBV18 to TRBJ1-4; maybe TRBD1 (6 bases). Trimming pared 6 bases from V and 11 bases from J, leaving 22 bases between. This CDR3 contains 15 residues. Germline V gene lookup returns CDR1 KGHSH and CDR2 LQKENI. The CDR3 protein is CASSLTGQSADKLFF. For the CDR3, the DNA is TGTGCCAGCTCGCTTACGGGACAATCGGCGGACAAACTGTTTTTT.

This clone has just a few counts. The rearrangement uses TRBV10-1 and TRBJ2-2; D gene uncertain. The V end lost 3 bases, the J end lost 3 bases, and 11 bases lay between the germline ends. Germline lookup yields CDR1 WNHNN and CDR2 SYGVQD (reference sequence). The CDR3 runs 15 residues. The CDR3 region has the DNA TGCGCCAGCAGTGAAGGTGCCACTGACACCGGGGAGCTGTTTTTT. Amino acid sequence: CASSEGATDTGELFF.